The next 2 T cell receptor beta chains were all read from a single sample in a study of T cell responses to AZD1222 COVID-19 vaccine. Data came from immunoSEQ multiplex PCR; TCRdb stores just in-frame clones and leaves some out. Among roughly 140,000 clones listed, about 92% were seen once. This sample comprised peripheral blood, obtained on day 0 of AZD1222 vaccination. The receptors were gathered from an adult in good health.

This CDR3 reads CASSVGQVHNSPLHF. CDR3 sequence (DNA): TGTGCCAGCAGCGTAGGACAGGTGCATAATTCACCCCTCCACTTT. The rearrangement uses TRBV9 and TRBJ1-6; D possibly corresponds to TRBD1 (6 bases). This CDR3 spans 15 amino acids. V lost 0 bases and J lost 5, with 9 bases in between. Germline V gives CDR1 SGDLS, CDR2 YYNGEE.

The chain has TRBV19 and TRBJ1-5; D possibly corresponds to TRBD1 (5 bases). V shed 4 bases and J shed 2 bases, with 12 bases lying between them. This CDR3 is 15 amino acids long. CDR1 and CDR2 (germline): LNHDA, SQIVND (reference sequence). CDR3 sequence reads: CASSSDRWGNQPQHF. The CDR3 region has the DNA TGTGCCAGTAGTAGCGACAGATGGGGCAATCAGCCCCAGCATTTT.